The next 22 T cell receptor beta chains were all read from a single sample in a study of cytomegalovirus exposure and HLA in healthy donors. TCRdb's table, derived via immunoSEQ multiplex PCR, lists solely in-frame clones and lacks some. Of under 150,000 clones in the sample, roughly 90% were seen once. The sequencing input was PBMCs. The receptors originated from a man younger than 30 in good health and CMV-seronegative.

The rearrangement joins TRBV5-1 to TRBJ2-5; D is ambiguous. Trimming left V 5 bases short and J 5 bases short, with 7 bases between. The CDR3 sequence is 11 residues long. Germline lookup yields CDR1 SGHRS and CDR2 YFSETQ. CDR3 in DNA: TGCGCCAGCAGACTTTGGGAGACCCAGTACTTC. Protein product: CASRLWETQYF.

The rearrangement uses TRBV28 and TRBJ1-2; tentative D call: TRBD1 (6 bases). Germline V gene lookup returns CDR1 MDHEN and CDR2 SYDVKM. The length of the CDR3 is 14 residues. Trimming cost V 6 bases and J 4 bases, with 15 bases left between them. The CDR3 sequence: CASRVGGSRYGYTF. The CDR3 nucleotides are TGTGCCAGCAGGGTAGGGGGAAGCCGCTATGGCTACACCTTC.

The V call is TRBV27, the J call TRBJ1-2, with D perhaps matching TRBD1 (5 bases). V lost 3 bases, J lost 6 bases, and 17 bases lay in between. CDR3 size: 15 residues. CDR1 is MNHEY, CDR2 SMNVEV, per germline (reference sequence). CDR3 sequence reads: CASSFVGPPGDGYTF. Here the CDR3 DNA reads TGTGCCAGCAGTTTCGTAGGGCCCCCGGGGGATGGCTACACCTTC.

The rearrangement links TRBV15 to TRBJ1-2, with D perhaps matching TRBD1 (6 bases). Germline CDR1 is LNHNV and CDR2 is YYDKDF (reference sequence). V was clipped by 0 bases and J by 4 bases, with 18 bases between them. CDR3 length: 17 amino acids. The CDR3 here is CATSRDSTGISSYGYTF. CDR3 sequence (DNA): TGTGCCACCAGCAGAGATAGCACAGGGATCTCCTCCTATGGCTACACCTTC.

The chain recombines TRBV2 with TRBJ2-7, with TRBD1 matching 12 bases. CDR3 length equals 23 residues. Germline trimming cut 4 bases from V and 5 bases from J; bases unmatched to any gene: 30. Germline lookup yields CDR1 SNHLY and CDR2 FYNNEI. CDR3 sequence: CASSGPSAPGQGAASGSYHEQYF. CDR3 bases: TGTGCCAGCAGTGGACCTTCTGCCCCGGGACAGGGGGCGGCTAGCGGGTCCTACCACGAGCAGTACTTC.

This clone was observed once. This chain joins TRBV7-7 and TRBJ2-5; D is perhaps TRBD1 (5 bases). Looked up from germline, CDR1 is SSHAT and CDR2 is FNYEAQ (reference sequence). The CDR3 loop spans 17 amino acids. V lost 3 bases to trimming and J lost 5 bases, with 22 bases between them. The chain's CDR3 is CASSFSHDSSSVETQYF. The CDR3 DNA follows: TGTGCCAGCAGCTTTTCCCACGACAGTTCTAGTGTGGAGACCCAGTACTTC.

The CDR3 DNA is TGCAGCGCCAGGACAGGGGACAATCAGCCCCAGCATTTT. Translated, it gives CSARTGDNQPQHF. The rearrangement uses TRBV29-1 and TRBJ1-5, with TRBD1 matching over 9 bases. Germline CDR1 SQVTM, CDR2 ANQGSEA. CDR3 length: 13 amino acids. V was pared by 7 bases and J by 3 bases, with 4 bases of the junction left unmatched. Filled out from reference TRBV29-1 and TRBJ1-5, the complete variable domain reads SAVISQKPSRDICQRGTSLTIQCQVDSQVTMMFWYRQQPGQSLTLIATANQGSEATYESGFVIDKFPISRPNLTFSTLTVSNMSPEDSSIYLCSARTGDNQPQHFGDGTRLSIL.

V gene TRBV11-2 combines with J gene TRBJ1-1, with D possibly matching TRBD1 (6 bases). The CDR3 loop spans 15 amino acids. The ends were cut back, 5 bases at V and 2 bases at J, with 15 bases in the middle. Germline values: CDR1 SGHAT, CDR2 FQNNGV. CDR3 coding DNA: TGTGCCAGCAGCCCCCGGACAGACATCAACACTGAAGCTTTCTTT. The encoded protein is CASSPRTDINTEAFF.

The V call is TRBV19, the J call TRBJ1-5; 10 nucleotides agree with TRBD1. Germline-derived CDR1 and CDR2 are LNHDA and SQIVND (reference sequence). This CDR3 comprises 18 residues. J lost 1 base, V lost 0 bases, and 6 bases had no gene match. The CDR3 here is CASSIDGTGVVSNQPQHF. The CDR3 DNA reads as TGTGCCAGTAGTATAGATGGGACAGGGGTGGTGAGCAATCAGCCCCAGCATTTT.

This clone showed up just a few times. The chain couples TRBV19 to TRBJ1-5, with 8 nucleotides matching TRBD1. Germline CDR1 LNHDA, CDR2 SQIVND (reference sequence). CDR3 length equals 14 residues. The junction had 9 bases not matched to a gene; V was cut back by 7 bases and J by 7 bases. CDR3 nucleotide sequence: TGTGCCAGTAAAGGACAGGGTGAAACACAGCCCCAGCATTTT. As protein: CASKGQGETQPQHF.

This chain joins TRBV5-1 and TRBJ2-1, with 10 bases identical to TRBD1. The CDR3 contains 15 residues. Germline trimming cut 4 bases from V and 8 bases from J; bases unmatched to any gene: 9. CDR1 and CDR2 (germline): SGHRS, YFSETQ. CDR3 DNA: TGCGCCAGCAGCACAGGGACAGGGGCCGGTGATGAGCAGTTCTTC. Its translation: CASSTGTGAGDEQFF.

The chain joins TRBV27 to TRBJ2-1, with 14 nucleotides matching TRBD2. V dropped 3 bases and J dropped 4; count of bases not matched to a gene: 17. The CDR3 totals 21 residues. The germline V gene has CDR1 MNHEY and CDR2 SMNVEV (reference sequence). The CDR3 sequence: CASSFFPPIPGLAGEYNEQFF. The DNA of the CDR3 is TGTGCCAGCAGTTTTTTCCCCCCTATTCCGGGACTAGCGGGGGAGTACAATGAGCAGTTCTTC.

The chain combines TRBV25-1 with TRBJ1-1; D gene unclear. Between the trimmed V and J ends, which lost 1 base and 12 bases, there was a span of 15 bases. The CDR3 sequence is 13 residues long. Germline CDR1 reads MGHDK; CDR2 reads SYGVNS. CDR3 in amino acids: CASSEWEGRATFF. CDR3 nucleotides: TGTGCCAGCAGTGAATGGGAGGGCCGGGCCACTTTCTTT.

The J gene is TRBJ2-3, the V gene TRBV5-4; D is unclear. V was clipped by 2 bases and J by 6 bases, with 7 bases between them. This CDR3 comprises 12 residues. Germline-derived CDR1 and CDR2 are SGHNT and YYREEE (reference sequence). This chain's CDR3 is CASSFPRDTQYF. CDR3 bases: TGTGCCAGCAGCTTTCCTAGGGATACGCAGTATTTT.

V is TRBV29-1 and J is TRBJ1-1; TRBD1 is a possible D gene (5 bases). Per the germline V gene, CDR1 is SQVTM and CDR2 is ANQGSEA. V was trimmed by 4 bases and J by 0 bases, leaving 15 bases between them. The length of the CDR3 is 15 residues. The CDR3 loop is CSVAPGWAMNTEAFF. CDR3 nucleotides: TGCAGCGTTGCTCCAGGGTGGGCCATGAACACTGAAGCTTTCTTT. The full variable domain, with the rest looked up from reference TRBV29-1 and TRBJ1-1, is SAVISQKPSRDICQRGTSLTIQCQVDSQVTMMFWYRQQPGQSLTLIATANQGSEATYESGFVIDKFPISRPNLTFSTLTVSNMSPEDSSIYLCSVAPGWAMNTEAFFGQGTRLTVV.

This chain uses TRBV6-5 with TRBJ1-5; D perhaps matches TRBD1 (6 bases). The V gene lost 5 bases and the J gene lost 6 bases, with 17 bases spanning the gap. CDR3 length: 15 amino acids. Germline assignment: CDR1 MNHEY and CDR2 SVGAGI. As DNA, the CDR3 is TGTGCCAGCAGTCCAGCTGGGGGGGGCGTTCAGCCCCAGCATTTT. It codes for CASSPAGGGVQPQHF.

This chain uses TRBV25-1 with TRBJ2-1, with 7 bases fitting TRBD2. Germline CDR1 is MGHDK and CDR2 is SYGVNS. The ends lost 3 bases at V and 5 bases at J; junction bases unmatched: 7. This CDR3 has 15 residues. The chain's CDR3 is CASSDWGEGNNEQFF. The CDR3 DNA follows: TGTGCCAGCAGTGACTGGGGGGAGGGGAACAATGAGCAGTTCTTC.

The CDR3 here is CASSLIGWGLPLTKSDTQYF. The CDR3 DNA follows: TGTGCCAGCAGCTTAATCGGTTGGGGACTCCCTTTAACCAAATCAGATACGCAGTATTTT. This chain uses TRBV7-8 with TRBJ2-3; a weak D match, TRBD2 (6 bases). Between the trimmed V and J ends, which lost 2 bases and 4 bases, there was a span of 28 bases. The CDR3 runs to 20 residues. The germline gives CDR1 SGHVS, CDR2 FQNEAQ.

This chain connects TRBV7-6 to TRBJ2-1; D unresolved. The CDR3 runs to 18 residues. Trimming took off 5 bases at V and 0 bases at J, with 20 bases between the two ends. CDR1 is SGHVS, CDR2 FNYEAQ, per germline. The CDR3 bases are TGTGCCAGCAGCCCCCTTCCCCCGACGCGGAGCTCCTACAATGAGCAGTTCTTC. This sequence encodes CASSPLPPTRSSYNEQFF. Full variable domain (rest looked up from reference TRBV7-6 and TRBJ2-1): GAGVSQSPRYKVTKRGQDVALRCDPISGHVSLYWYRQALGQGPEFLTYFNYEAQQDKSGLPNDRFSAERPEGSISTLTIQRTEQRDSAMYRCASSPLPPTRSSYNEQFFGPGTRLTVL.

The sample holds a few counts of this clone. This chain uses TRBV28 with TRBJ2-1, with 11 bases aligning to TRBD2. Per germline, CDR1 MDHEN and CDR2 SYDVKM. This CDR3 is 16 amino acids long. J lost 9 bases, V lost 5 bases, and 12 bases had no gene match. The CDR3 protein is CASSASGTSGFLEQFF. The CDR3 bases are TGTGCCAGCAGTGCCTCCGGGACTAGCGGTTTTCTTGAGCAGTTCTTC.

This chain connects TRBV6-6 to TRBJ2-3; a weak D match, TRBD1 (5 bases). V dropped 7 bases and J dropped 4 bases, with 9 bases sitting between them. Germline CDR1 and CDR2: MNHNY and SVGAGI (reference sequence). The CDR3 spans 12 residues. Here the CDR3 DNA reads TGTGCCAGCACAGGGAACGCAGATACGCAGTATTTT. Encoded protein: CASTGNADTQYF.

V gene TRBV4-2 combines with J gene TRBJ2-3; 10 bases line up with TRBD1. Germline V gene sequence: CDR1 LGHNA, CDR2 YNFKEQ. Trimming took 3 bases from V and 4 from J; bases not matched to a gene: 16. The CDR3 extends over 19 amino acids. Here the CDR3 DNA reads TGTGCCAGCAGCCACCACCTTGCGTGGACAGGGGGGATCCCAGATACGCAGTATTTT. Amino acids: CASSHHLAWTGGIPDTQYF.